This T cell receptor beta chain was captured in a study of T cell repertoires in cytomegalovirus infection. MiXCR, applied by TCRdb to the reads, yields one record per CDR3 protein. The data show about 310,000 distinct CDR3 sequences, roughly 15% seen once. This clonotype was picked up a small number of times. CDR1 and CDR2 from the germline V gene are SGHRS and YFSETQ. The germline V and J ends were trimmed by 2 bases and 1 base, with 12 bases remaining between them. The CDR3 covers 15 residues. The chain uses TRBV5-1 and TRBJ1-2, with D possibly TRBD1 on 5 matching bases. The material sequenced was PBMCs. The clonotype was recovered from a human donor in good health (CMV status not recorded). Some clones in this sample may be carry-over from other donors' samples. CDR3 in amino acids: CASSFIGTYNYGYTF. The CDR3 nucleotides are TGCGCCAGCAGCTTCATCGGGACGTATAACTATGGCTACACCTTC.